Listed below are T cell receptor beta chains from one sample, sequenced in a study of shared clonotypes between healthy human individuals. The repertoire was sequenced with immunoSEQ multiplex PCR; TCRdb's copy has only in-frame clones and lacks some. The profile shows 70,000 to 95,000 clones, about 65% of them singletons. The sequencing sample was made of memory CD8+ T cells sorted from blood. These receptors came from a man younger than 45 in good health. The CDR3 runs from the conserved cysteine through the conserved F or W. The D gene is left open where the match is weak. Clone sizes are given selectively: once, few, many, or a class where the clone is expanded.

v_gene	j_gene	abundance	d_gene	CDR3aa	CDR3nt
TRBV7-6	TRBJ2-7	NA	NA	CASSLKGGGPYEQYF	TGTGCCAGCAGCTTAAAAGGAGGAGGTCCCTACGAGCAGTACTTC
TRBV7-9	TRBJ1-3	many	NA	CASRAGGYYSGNTIYF	TGTGCCAGCAGAGCCGGGGGATACTACTCTGGAAACACCATATATTTT
TRBV4-3	TRBJ1-4	NA	TRBD1	CASSESGGVYEKLFF	TGCGCCAGCAGCGAATCAGGGGGCGTATATGAAAAACTGTTTTTT
TRBV5-4	TRBJ2-1	once	NA	CASSFQGAHEQFF	TGTGCCAGCAGCTTCCAAGGGGCCCATGAGCAGTTCTTC
TRBV5-8	TRBJ1-3	NA	TRBD1	CASSLDRGSGNTIYF	TGTGCCAGCAGCTTAGACAGGGGCTCTGGAAACACCATATATTTT
TRBV5-4	TRBJ2-6	NA	NA	CASSLPGMGLGANVLTF	TGTGCCAGCAGCTTGCCGGGTATGGGTCTCGGGGCCAACGTCCTGACTTTC
TRBV21-1	TRBJ1-2	NA	NA	CASSKRTRHDGYTF	TGTGCCAGCAGCAAACGGACGCGACACGATGGCTACACCTTC
TRBV2	TRBJ1-5	NA	TRBD1	CASSVQGGKPQHF	TGTGCCAGCAGTGTGCAGGGGGGTAAGCCCCAGCATTTT
TRBV7-9	TRBJ2-3	NA	TRBD2	CASSPGLAGVVDTQYF	TGTGCCAGCAGCCCAGGACTAGCGGGAGTAGTAGATACGCAGTATTTT
TRBV19	TRBJ2-7	once	NA	CASSMTESSYEQYF	TGTGCCAGTAGTATGACTGAGAGCTCCTACGAGCAGTACTTC
TRBV4-3	TRBJ1-4	NA	NA	CASSQDAATNEKLFF	TGCGCCAGCAGCCAAGACGCAGCAACTAATGAAAAACTGTTTTTT
TRBV6-5	TRBJ2-7	NA	TRBD1	CASSPMTGGVGEQYF	TGTGCCAGCAGCCCCATGACAGGGGGTGTCGGCGAGCAGTACTTC
TRBV7-9	TRBJ2-7	NA	NA	CASSPPSWADSYEQYF	TGTGCCAGCAGCCCCCCCTCCTGGGCGGACTCCTACGAGCAGTACTTC
TRBV25-1	TRBJ2-7	NA	NA	CASSADRYEPYEQYF	TGTGCCAGCAGTGCAGACAGGTACGAACCCTACGAGCAGTACTTC
TRBV25-1	TRBJ1-4	NA	NA	CASLGTSEKLFF	TGTGCCAGCCTCGGGACATCTGAAAAACTGTTTTTT
TRBV7-9	TRBJ2-1	few	TRBD2	CASSTWTSGSYNEQFF	TGTGCCAGCAGCACTTGGACTAGCGGGAGTTACAATGAGCAGTTCTTC
TRBV7-6	TRBJ2-3	NA	NA	CASSSLDTQYF	TGTGCCAGCTCCAGTTTGGATACGCAGTATTTT
TRBV6-1	TRBJ1-2	NA	NA	CASSTIGLYGYTF	TGTGCCAGCAGCACCATCGGCCTTTATGGCTACACCTTC
TRBV4-2	TRBJ2-7	many	NA	CASSPGWPDEQYF	TGTGCCAGCAGCCCCGGGTGGCCGGACGAGCAGTACTTC
TRBV27	TRBJ1-4	medium-sized	NA	CASSDDRVGGSKLFF	TGTGCCAGCAGTGACGACCGGGTCGGGGGTTCAAAACTGTTTTTT
TRBV27	TRBJ2-7	NA	NA	CASSPPGTGYYEQYF	TGTGCCAGCAGTCCCCCCGGGACTGGATACTACGAGCAGTACTTC
TRBV28	TRBJ1-2	NA	NA	CASSFLIHNYGYTF	TGTGCCAGCAGTTTTCTGATCCATAACTATGGCTACACCTTC
TRBV7-9	TRBJ2-1	NA	NA	CAIHGGRPNEQFF	TGTGCCATCCACGGCGGTAGACCCAATGAGCAGTTCTTC
TRBV29-1	TRBJ2-7	NA	NA	CSVGPASYEQYF	TGCAGCGTTGGACCAGCATCCTACGAGCAGTACTTC
TRBV5-4	TRBJ2-3	NA	TRBD2	CASSLLAGVSTDTQYF	TGTGCCAGCAGCTTGCTAGCGGGAGTTTCCACAGATACGCAGTATTTT
TRBV7-9	TRBJ2-7	NA	NA	CASSSPRSTGRGGEQYF	TGTGCCAGCAGCTCCCCGAGGTCGACAGGTCGAGGAGGCGAGCAGTACTTC
TRBV5-4	TRBJ2-3	medium-sized	TRBD1	CASSFGQGVDTDTQYF	TGTGCCAGCAGCTTCGGACAGGGGGTAGACACAGATACGCAGTATTTT
TRBV29-1	TRBJ2-7	NA	NA	CSVVIQGPYEQYF	TGCAGCGTGGTTATTCAGGGCCCCTACGAGCAGTACTTC
TRBV5-2	TRBJ1-2	NA	NA	CASKARREYETYGYTF	TGTGCCAGCAAAGCTCGCCGAGAGTACGAGACCTATGGCTACACCTTC
TRBV30	TRBJ2-7	few	NA	CAWREAYEQYF	TGTGCCTGGAGAGAAGCCTACGAGCAGTACTTC
TRBV28	TRBJ1-3	many	TRBD1	CASSFRIRGRGAGNTIYF	TGTGCCAGCAGTTTTAGAATCAGGGGGCGAGGAGCTGGAAACACCATATATTTT
TRBV9	TRBJ2-1	NA	TRBD1	CASSGRQGSYNEQFF	TGTGCCAGCAGCGGGAGACAGGGCTCCTACAATGAGCAGTTCTTC
TRBV5-4	TRBJ2-1	few	NA	CASSLADQSNRQFF	TGTGCCAGCAGCTTGGCCGACCAGAGTAACCGGCAGTTCTTC
TRBV6-6	TRBJ1-4	NA	TRBD1	CASSYSSGQANEKLFF	TGTGCCAGCAGTTACTCGTCGGGACAGGCTAATGAAAAACTGTTTTTT
TRBV10-2	TRBJ2-1	NA	TRBD2	CASSPNLAGVDNEQFF	TGCGCCAGCAGTCCCAATCTAGCGGGAGTCGACAATGAGCAGTTCTTC
TRBV7-9	TRBJ2-1	NA	NA	CASSSTRSSYNEQFF	TGTGCCAGCAGCTCTACCAGGAGCTCCTACAATGAGCAGTTCTTC
TRBV2	TRBJ2-3	once	TRBD1	CASSVWWDRGTDTQYF	TGTGCCAGCAGTGTCTGGTGGGACAGGGGGACAGATACGCAGTATTTT
TRBV7-9	TRBJ2-5	NA	NA	CASSLPSPGTLQETQYF	TGTGCCAGCAGCTTACCTTCTCCCGGGACGCTTCAAGAGACCCAGTACTTC
TRBV7-2	TRBJ2-7	few	NA	CASSLVTQLPYEQYF	TGTGCCAGCAGCTTAGTGACCCAACTTCCCTACGAGCAGTACTTC
TRBV5-1	TRBJ2-5	NA	TRBD2	CASSWGLAGVDFETQYF	TGCGCCAGCAGCTGGGGACTAGCGGGAGTTGATTTTGAGACCCAGTACTTC
TRBV7-8	TRBJ2-1	many	TRBD2	CASSLGLAGEFDNEQFF	TGTGCCAGCAGCCTAGGACTAGCGGGAGAGTTTGACAATGAGCAGTTCTTC
TRBV25-1	TRBJ2-2	NA	NA	CASSESVRANTGELFF	TGTGCCAGCAGTGAATCAGTCAGAGCGAACACCGGGGAGCTGTTTTTT
TRBV27	TRBJ2-1	NA	TRBD2	CASSLSQTSAYNEQFF	TGTGCCAGCAGTTTATCGCAGACTAGCGCGTACAATGAGCAGTTCTTC
TRBV7-9	TRBJ2-1	NA	NA	CASSLALTAYNEQFF	TGTGCCAGCAGCTTAGCCTTGACCGCATACAATGAGCAGTTCTTC
TRBV27	TRBJ2-2	NA	NA	CASRLTQILIGNTGELFF	TGTGCCAGTCGACTTACACAGATTCTAATAGGGAACACCGGGGAGCTGTTTTTT
TRBV11-2	TRBJ1-1	NA	TRBD1	CASSSQDREAKTEAFF	TGTGCCAGCAGCTCTCAAGACAGGGAGGCGAAAACTGAAGCTTTCTTT
TRBV11-2	TRBJ1-2	NA	NA	CASSPTDGFNYGYTF	TGTGCCAGCAGCCCGACGGATGGTTTTAACTATGGCTACACCTTC
TRBV16	TRBJ2-7	few	TRBD2	CASSHLPGLAGVGFHEQYF	TGTGCCAGCAGCCACCTCCCGGGACTAGCGGGAGTTGGTTTCCACGAGCAGTACTTC
TRBV25-1	TRBJ2-3	NA	TRBD2	CASSLTSGSTPDTQYF	TGTGCCAGCAGTTTAACGAGCGGGAGTACGCCAGATACGCAGTATTTT
TRBV29-1	TRBJ2-7	NA	TRBD2	CSVEGLAGENEQYF	TGCAGCGTTGAAGGGTTAGCGGGAGAAAATGAGCAGTACTTC
TRBV6-4	TRBJ2-1	few	NA	CASSDSAGGNEQFF	TGTGCCAGCAGTGACTCGGCTGGGGGCAATGAGCAGTTCTTC